Described below is a single TCR beta chain sequence and its context. This sample is part of a study of blood T cell repertoires in COVID-19. Profiling relied on immunoSEQ multiplex PCR, and the TCRdb table lists in-frame clones only, not all of them. The repertoire consists of under 250,000 clones, with about 89% occurring once and the leading ten covering about 6%. The length of the CDR3 is 15 residues. The germline gives CDR1 SGHTA, CDR2 FQGNSA. After removal of 4 bases from V and 4 bases from J, the junction contained 5 bases not matched to a gene. The clonotype was recovered from a man aged 55 to 70 who had recovered from COVID-19. The material sequenced was peripheral blood. The V and J genes are TRBV7-2 and TRBJ1-5, with 9 bases aligning to TRBD1. CDR3 DNA: TGTGCCAGCAGCTGGGGGGACAGGGCAAATCAGCCCCAGCATTTT. It codes for CASSWGDRANQPQHF.